This T cell receptor (beta chain) was sequenced in a study of blood T cell repertoires in COVID-19. Study-wide background: PBMCs, B-cell-depleted T cells, or T cells provided the cDNA or gDNA that made up the material.

TCRdb's copy holds only in-frame clones and misses some; the assay was immunoSEQ multiplex PCR. This sample has roughly 150,000 clones, with around 80% found just once. Trimming at V came to 4 bases and at J to 4 bases, leaving 7 bases not matched to a gene. CDR3 size: 15 residues. CDR1 and CDR2 (germline): SEHNR, FQNEAQ (reference sequence). This clone was seen a few times. The TCR originated in a woman in her 50s with acute or convalescent COVID-19. This chain links TRBV7-9 with TRBJ1-1; 9 bases are a match to TRBD1. Sequencing was carried out using peripheral blood. CDR3 sequence reads: CASSYGQGSLTEAFF. CDR3 nucleotide sequence: TGTGCCAGCAGCTATGGACAGGGGTCTCTCACTGAAGCTTTCTTT.